A selection of T cell receptor beta chains follows, all from one sample in a study of OX40 agonist ivuxolimab in advanced cancers. Profiling relied on immunoSEQ multiplex PCR, and the TCRdb table lists in-frame clones only, not all of them. Of roughly 59,000 clones in the sample, approximately 92% are singletons; the top ten hold under 15%. This material consisted of CD4+ or CD8+ T cells sorted from blood, taken in a trial of the OX40 agonist ivuxolimab. The receptors shown here come from an adult with an advanced solid tumor such as melanoma, head and neck, liver or kidney cancer. The CDR3 runs from the conserved cysteine through the conserved F or W. Fields, in order: D gene, V gene, CDR3 length, clone size, J gene, CDR3 DNA, CDR3 protein. The D gene is left open where the match is weak. Part of the rows lack a size; the others show once, few, many or a class for expanded clones.

>TRBD2|TRBV4-3|16|NA|TRBJ2-3
TGCGCCAGCAGCCCGGGGACTAGCGGTAGCACAGATACGCAGTATTTT
CASSPGTSGSTDTQYF
>NA|TRBV7-5|14|NA|TRBJ1-3
TGTGTCAGAAGCTCCCCAGGGCAAGGAAACACCATATATTTT
CVRSSPGQGNTIYF
>NA|TRBV6-6|15|NA|TRBJ2-3
TGTGCCAGCAGTTACTCGGCGGCTAACACAGATACGCAGTATTTT
CASSYSAANTDTQYF
>TRBD1|TRBV4-3|15|NA|TRBJ2-7
TGCGCCAGCAGCCAAGTGCAGGGGGAAGGCTACGAGCAGTACTTC
CASSQVQGEGYEQYF
>NA|TRBV7-2|13|NA|TRBJ2-3
TGTGCCACCGGTGGGGGGACTTCGGATACGCAGTATTTT
CATGGGTSDTQYF
>NA|TRBV7-2|12|NA|TRBJ2-7
TGTGCCAGCAGCTTAACCGTAGACGAGCAGTACTTC
CASSLTVDEQYF
>TRBD2|TRBV9|14|NA|TRBJ2-1
TGTGCCAGCAGCGTAGCGACTAGCGGGCTTGAGCAGTTCTTC
CASSVATSGLEQFF
>TRBD2|TRBV6-4|15|NA|TRBJ2-1
TGTGCCAGCAGATTACTAGCGGGGTCTAACAATGAGCAGTTCTTC
CASRLLAGSNNEQFF
>NA|TRBV29-1|17|NA|TRBJ2-5
TGCAGCGTTGAAGGTGTCAGGGGTGGGTTCTGGGGTGCGACCCAGTACTTC
CSVEGVRGGFWGATQYF
>NA|TRBV10-2|10|NA|TRBJ1-5
TGCGCCAGCGGGAATCAGCCCCAGCATTTT
CASGNQPQHF
>TRBD2|TRBV6-5|15|NA|TRBJ2-5
TGTGCCAGCAGTTACATCGGACTAGCGGGAGAGACCCAGTACTTC
CASSYIGLAGETQYF
>TRBD1|TRBV5-6|13|once|TRBJ2-1
TGTGCCAGCAGCTCAGGACAGGGTTATGAGCAGTTCTTC
CASSSGQGYEQFF
>TRBD2|TRBV4-3|18|NA|TRBJ2-2
TGCGCCAGCAGCCTAAGAGTCCTAACTAGCGAAGATGGCGGGGAGCTGTTTTTT
CASSLRVLTSEDGGELFF
>NA|TRBV7-9|13|NA|TRBJ1-2
TGTGCCAGCAGCTTCGGGGACATCTATGGCTACACCTTC
CASSFGDIYGYTF
>NA|TRBV2|13|NA|TRBJ2-5
TGTGCCAGCGGCCCGGTAAACCAGGAGACCCAGTACTTC
CASGPVNQETQYF
>NA|TRBV7-9|14|NA|TRBJ2-1
TGTGCCAGCAGCCACACCGGGCCCGCCGATGAGCAGTTCTTC
CASSHTGPADEQFF
>NA|TRBV5-1|16|NA|TRBJ1-5
TGCGCCAGCAGCGTAGGACCCCTCGGGAGCAATCAGCCCCAGCATTTT
CASSVGPLGSNQPQHF
>NA|TRBV6-5|13|NA|TRBJ2-5
TGTGCCAGCAGTTACTCGGGGTGGGAGACCCAGTACTTC
CASSYSGWETQYF
>TRBD1|TRBV4-1|14|few|TRBJ1-1
TGCGCCAGCAGCCCGGGACAGGGGCACACTGAAGCTTTCTTT
CASSPGQGHTEAFF
>NA|TRBV7-9|15|NA|TRBJ1-4
TGTGCCAGCAGCTTAGTTTCAGGGGAAGGAGAAAAACTGTTTTTT
CASSLVSGEGEKLFF
>NA|TRBV19|13|once|TRBJ1-1
TGTGCCACCCAACTCGGACCTATCACTGAAGCTTTCTTT
CATQLGPITEAFF
>NA|TRBV11-2|15|NA|TRBJ1-5
TGTGCCAGCAGCTTAGTTCCCGGGGGTAATCAGCCCCAGCATTTT
CASSLVPGGNQPQHF
>NA|TRBV2|15|NA|TRBJ1-5
TGTGCCAGCAGTGATCTGAGATATAGCAATCAGCCCCAGCATTTT
CASSDLRYSNQPQHF
>TRBD1|TRBV7-9|16|few|TRBJ1-2
TGTGCCAGCAGCTTACCAGAGACGGGACAGGGGTATGGCTACACCTTC
CASSLPETGQGYGYTF
>TRBD2|TRBV2|13|once|TRBJ2-1
TGTGCCAGCAGGGGGACTACTTACAATGAGCAGTTCTTC
CASRGTTYNEQFF
>NA|TRBV28|12|NA|TRBJ1-1
TGTGCCAGCAGTTTATGGAATGGGGAAGCTTTCTTT
CASSLWNGEAFF
>NA|TRBV28|14|NA|TRBJ2-7
TGTGCCAGCAGTTTACCGGGGGAACTCTACGAGCAGTACTTC
CASSLPGELYEQYF
>TRBD2|TRBV7-6|20|NA|TRBJ2-2
TGTGCCAGCAGCTTAGCGCTTCGGGGGGGCTTACCGGGTAACACCGGGGAGCTGTTTTTT
CASSLALRGGLPGNTGELFF
>NA|TRBV2|15|NA|TRBJ1-2
TGTGCCAGCAGTGAATCTTCGCCCTCTAACTATGGCTACACCTTC
CASSESSPSNYGYTF